This TCR beta chain appears in the sequencing data of a study of shared clonotypes between healthy human individuals (dated by TCRdb to 2018 to 2020). General notes on the study: The cohort comprised a couple of women and a few men aged 18 to 49 years. To increase sequencing depth and limit assay-specific biases, TCR repertoire library preparation and sequencing were carried out by different laboratories using diverse techniques. Per donor, leukapheresis produced somewhere between about 0.94 and 9 billion PBMCs. Blood TCR repertoires of five healthy adults were deeply sequenced to estimate repertoire size and the extent of clonotype sharing between individuals.

Concerning this clone itself: Its antigen specificity is not known. No much larger clonotype is one base removed from it; base qualities were not supplied.

Using the deep immunoSEQ assay, TCR CDR3 regions were amplified from genomic DNA by multiplex PCR. Genomic DNA extracted from each cell subset was distributed evenly over all wells of several immunoSEQ 96-well plates, and each plate served as one replicate. For unsorted PBMC, each replicate PCR was loaded with 300 ng genomic DNA, equivalent to 30,000 or so T cell genomes. Ten immunoSEQ deep assay plates were used to sequence unsorted PBMC genomic DNA. Purified libraries were measured with a Qubit 3.0 fluorometer, size-checked on a Bioanalyzer 2100, and measured again with the KAPA Library Quantification kit. Every immunoSEQ 96-well plate was sequenced on a separate single-read 150-cycle Illumina NextSeq 550 flow cell. The published analysis was carried out like this. The immunoSEQ output contained only junctional sequences without quality scores, so filtering could not match that applied to full-length reads. To assign V/J genes and CDR3, sequences were annotated using PyIR, a Python wrapper for IgBLAST v1.9, with IMGT germline references. Reads were filtered out if the reads had weak V/J assignments (E-value above 1e-6), no CDR3, stop codons, out-of-frame junctions, or ambiguous translated residues. A V3J clonotype was defined by an identical inferred V gene, J gene, and CDR3 amino acid sequence. Percentage overlap between repertoires was computed as shared unique clonotypes divided by the size of the smaller repertoire. RTK rarefaction, the Chao1 estimator, and Recon v2.1 estimates of unobserved clonotypes were used to assess repertoire richness. Held by TCRdb, this immuneACCESS table contains in-frame sequences only and omits some clones. Under half of the omission traces to an unresolved V gene where checked; the cause of the rest is unknown. That table furnishes V, J and clone size, whereas the DNA furnished D and trimming. Present in this sample are about 460,000 clones, 77% of which were seen just once. Together, the top ten hold 12% of the sample.

The full study reports these points: Sampling was restricted to blood, and TCR repertoires in tissue are likely to differ from TCR repertoires in blood. Pairwise subsampling indicated that sequencing depth was expected to affect the degree of clonotype sharing among donors. Because the study included only a small number of donors, the genetic and exposure-history diversity represented was limited.

Healthy HIV-negative adults with no recently reported acute infections or vaccinations were included as donors. All donors were Caucasian adults living in Nashville, Tennessee, USA. For unsorted samples, 75 million to 90 million PBMCs were counted and genomic DNA was extracted with the QIAamp DNA Blood Mini kit. After blood collection by leukapheresis, PBMCs were isolated using Ficoll-Histopaque density gradient centrifugation and then cryopreserved in the vapor phase of liquid nitrogen. Sequencing was carried out using PBMCs. The TCR originated in a woman between 40 and 55 years old in good health. Some clones in this sample may be carry-over from other donors' samples.

The bases read TGTGCCAGCACTCCAACAGGGGGTCGAGAGACCCAGTACTTC. It translates as CASTPTGGRETQYF. The V and J segments used are TRBV6-6 and TRBJ2-5, with 8 bases matching TRBD1. The germline V gene (reference sequence) gives CDR1 as MNHNY and CDR2 as SVGAGI. Trimmed from V: 7 bases; trimmed from J: 4 bases; junction bases lacking a gene match: 8. The CDR3 runs 14 residues from the cysteine to the phenylalanine. Of the read, only the CDR3 DNA is kept; its 42 bases are in frame from base 1.